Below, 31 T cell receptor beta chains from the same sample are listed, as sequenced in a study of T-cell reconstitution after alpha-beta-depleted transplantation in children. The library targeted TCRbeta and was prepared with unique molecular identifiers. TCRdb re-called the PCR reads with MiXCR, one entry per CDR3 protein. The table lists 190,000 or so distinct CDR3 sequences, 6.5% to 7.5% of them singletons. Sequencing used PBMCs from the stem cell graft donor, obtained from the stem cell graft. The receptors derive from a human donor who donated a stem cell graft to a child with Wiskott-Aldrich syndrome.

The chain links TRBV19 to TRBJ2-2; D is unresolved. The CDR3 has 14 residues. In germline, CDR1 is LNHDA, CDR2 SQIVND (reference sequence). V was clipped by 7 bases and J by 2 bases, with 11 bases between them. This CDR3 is CASKGRVNTGELFF. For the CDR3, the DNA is TGTGCCAGTAAGGGTAGAGTAAACACCGGGGAGCTGTTTTTT. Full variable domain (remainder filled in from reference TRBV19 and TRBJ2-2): DGGITQSPKYLFRKEGQNVTLSCEQNLNHDAMYWYRQDPGQGLRLIYYSQIVNDFQKGDIAEGYSVSREKKESFPLTVTSAQKNPTAFYLCASKGRVNTGELFFGEGSRLTVL.

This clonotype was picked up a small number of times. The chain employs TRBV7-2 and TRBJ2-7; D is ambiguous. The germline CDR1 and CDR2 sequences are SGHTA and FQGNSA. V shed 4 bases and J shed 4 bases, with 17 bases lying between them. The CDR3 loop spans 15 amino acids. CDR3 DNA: TGTGCCAGCAGCTATCAGCTGCGCAGCGTATACGAGCAGTACTTC. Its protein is CASSYQLRSVYEQYF. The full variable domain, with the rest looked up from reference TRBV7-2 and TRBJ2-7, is GAGVSQSPSNKVTEKGKDVELRCDPISGHTALYWYRQSLGQGLEFLIYFQGNSAPDKSGLPSDRFSAERTGGSVSTLTIQRTQQEDSAVYLCASSYQLRSVYEQYFGPGTRLTVT.

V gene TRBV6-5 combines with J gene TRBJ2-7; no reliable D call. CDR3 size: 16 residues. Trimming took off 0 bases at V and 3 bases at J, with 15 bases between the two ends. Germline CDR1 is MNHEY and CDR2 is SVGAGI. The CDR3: CASSYSSGFDIYEQYF. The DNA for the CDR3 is TGTGCCAGCAGTTACTCGTCCGGGTTCGATATCTACGAGCAGTACTTC.

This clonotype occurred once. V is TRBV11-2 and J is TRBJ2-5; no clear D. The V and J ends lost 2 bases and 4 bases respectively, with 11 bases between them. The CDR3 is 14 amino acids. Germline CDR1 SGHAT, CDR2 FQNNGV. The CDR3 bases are TGTGCCAGCAGCTTAACGGTGGTGGGAGAGACCCAGTACTTC. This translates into CASSLTVVGETQYF.

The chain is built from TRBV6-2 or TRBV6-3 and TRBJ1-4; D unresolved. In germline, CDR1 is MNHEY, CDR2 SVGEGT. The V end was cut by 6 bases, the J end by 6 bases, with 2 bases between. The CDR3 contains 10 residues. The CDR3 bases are TGTGCCAGCAGAGATGAAAAACTGTTTTTT. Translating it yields CASRDEKLFF.

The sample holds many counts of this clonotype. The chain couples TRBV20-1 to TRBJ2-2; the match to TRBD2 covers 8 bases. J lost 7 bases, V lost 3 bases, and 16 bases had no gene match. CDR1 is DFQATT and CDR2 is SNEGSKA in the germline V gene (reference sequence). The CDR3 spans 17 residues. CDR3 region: CSASRVAGPLDNGELFF. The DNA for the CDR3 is TGCAGTGCTAGTAGGGTAGCGGGACCTTTGGATAACGGGGAGCTGTTTTTT.

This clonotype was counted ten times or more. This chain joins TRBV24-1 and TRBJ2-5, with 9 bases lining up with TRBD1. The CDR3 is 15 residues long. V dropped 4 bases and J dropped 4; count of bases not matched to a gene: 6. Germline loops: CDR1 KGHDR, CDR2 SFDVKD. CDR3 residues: CATSDYRGRGETQYF. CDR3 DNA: TGTGCCACCAGTGACTACAGGGGGCGGGGAGAGACCCAGTACTTC.

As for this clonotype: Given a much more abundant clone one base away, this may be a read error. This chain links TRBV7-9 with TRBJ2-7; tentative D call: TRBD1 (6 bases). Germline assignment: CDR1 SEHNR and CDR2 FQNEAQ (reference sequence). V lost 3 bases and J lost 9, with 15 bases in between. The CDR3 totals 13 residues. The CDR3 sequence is CASSFDRLRAQYF. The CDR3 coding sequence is TGTGCCAGCAGCTTTGACAGGTTGAGGGCGCAGTACTTC.

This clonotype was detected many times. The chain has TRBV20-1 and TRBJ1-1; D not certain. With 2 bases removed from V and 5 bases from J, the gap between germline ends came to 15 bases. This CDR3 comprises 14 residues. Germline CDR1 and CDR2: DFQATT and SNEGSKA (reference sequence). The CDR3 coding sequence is TGCAGTGCTAGAAGAACCGGGCTTACGACTGAAGCTTTCTTT. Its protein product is CSARRTGLTTEAFF.

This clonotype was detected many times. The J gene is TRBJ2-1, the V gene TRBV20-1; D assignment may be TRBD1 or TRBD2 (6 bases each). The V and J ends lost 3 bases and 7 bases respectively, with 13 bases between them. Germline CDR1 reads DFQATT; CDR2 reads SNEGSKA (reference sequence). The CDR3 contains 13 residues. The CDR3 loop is CSASRGGLNEQFF. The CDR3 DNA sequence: TGCAGTGCTAGCAGGGGAGGTCTGAATGAGCAGTTCTTC.

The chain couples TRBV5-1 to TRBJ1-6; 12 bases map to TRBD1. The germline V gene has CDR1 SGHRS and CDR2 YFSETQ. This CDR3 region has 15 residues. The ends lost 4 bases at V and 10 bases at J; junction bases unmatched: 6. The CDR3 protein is CASSGTGGARSPLHF. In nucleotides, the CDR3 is TGCGCCAGCAGCGGGACAGGGGGCGCAAGGTCACCCCTCCACTTT.

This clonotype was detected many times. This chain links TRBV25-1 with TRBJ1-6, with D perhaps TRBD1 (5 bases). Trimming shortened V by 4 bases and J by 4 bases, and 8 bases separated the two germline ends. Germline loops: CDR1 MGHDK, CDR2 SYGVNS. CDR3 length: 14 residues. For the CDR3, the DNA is TGTGCCAGCAGTGGAGGGACGTATAATTCACCCCTCCACTTT. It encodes CASSGGTYNSPLHF.

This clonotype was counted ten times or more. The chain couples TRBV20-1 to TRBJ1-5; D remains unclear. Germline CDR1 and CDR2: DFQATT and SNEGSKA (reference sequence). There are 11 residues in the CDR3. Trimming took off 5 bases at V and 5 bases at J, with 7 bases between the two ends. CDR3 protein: CSAAGDQPQHF. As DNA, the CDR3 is TGCAGTGCTGCCGGGGATCAGCCCCAGCATTTT.

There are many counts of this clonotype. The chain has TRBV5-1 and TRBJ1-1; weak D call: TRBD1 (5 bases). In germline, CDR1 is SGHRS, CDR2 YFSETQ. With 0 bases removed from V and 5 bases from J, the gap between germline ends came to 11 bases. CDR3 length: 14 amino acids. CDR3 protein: CASSLAPGNTEAFF. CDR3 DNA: TGCGCCAGCAGCTTGGCCCCAGGGAATACTGAAGCTTTCTTT. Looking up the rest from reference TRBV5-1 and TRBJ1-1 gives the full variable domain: KAGVTQTPRYLIKTRGQQVTLSCSPISGHRSVSWYQQTPGQGLQFLFEYFSETQRNKGNFPGRFSGRQFSNSRSEMNVSTLELGDSALYLCASSLAPGNTEAFFGQGTRLTVV.

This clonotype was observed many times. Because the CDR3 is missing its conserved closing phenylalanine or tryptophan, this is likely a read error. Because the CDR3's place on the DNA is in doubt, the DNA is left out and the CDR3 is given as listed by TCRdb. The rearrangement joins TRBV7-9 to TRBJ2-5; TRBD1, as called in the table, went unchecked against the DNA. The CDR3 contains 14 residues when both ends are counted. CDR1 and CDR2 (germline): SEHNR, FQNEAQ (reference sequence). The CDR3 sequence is CASSQGQGAFSAAL.

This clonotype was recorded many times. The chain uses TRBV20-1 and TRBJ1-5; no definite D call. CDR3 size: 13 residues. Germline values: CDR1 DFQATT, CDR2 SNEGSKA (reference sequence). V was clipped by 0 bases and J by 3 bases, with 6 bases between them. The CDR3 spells CSAREDLNQPQHF. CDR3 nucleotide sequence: TGCAGTGCTAGAGAGGACCTCAATCAGCCCCAGCATTTT.

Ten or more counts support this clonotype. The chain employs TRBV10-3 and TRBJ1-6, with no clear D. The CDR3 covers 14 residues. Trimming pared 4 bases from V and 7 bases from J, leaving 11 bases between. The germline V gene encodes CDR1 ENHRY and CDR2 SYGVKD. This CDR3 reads CAISANSGNSPLHF. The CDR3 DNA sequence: TGTGCCATCAGTGCTAACAGTGGGAATTCACCCCTCCACTTT.

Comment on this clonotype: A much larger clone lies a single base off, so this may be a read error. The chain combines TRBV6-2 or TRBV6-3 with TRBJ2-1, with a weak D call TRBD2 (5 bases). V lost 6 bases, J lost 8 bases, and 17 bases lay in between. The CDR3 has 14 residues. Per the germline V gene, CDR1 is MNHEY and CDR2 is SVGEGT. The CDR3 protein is CASSPLGGRYEQFF. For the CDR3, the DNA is TGTGCCAGCAGCCCCCTTGGAGGACGGTATGAGCAGTTCTTC.

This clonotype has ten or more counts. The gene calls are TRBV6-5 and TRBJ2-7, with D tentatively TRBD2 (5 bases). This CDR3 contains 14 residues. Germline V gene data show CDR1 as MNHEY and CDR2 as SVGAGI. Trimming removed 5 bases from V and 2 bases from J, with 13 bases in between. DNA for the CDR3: TGTGCCAGCAGTCCCGGACCCGGGACCTACGAGCAGTACTTC. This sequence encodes CASSPGPGTYEQYF.

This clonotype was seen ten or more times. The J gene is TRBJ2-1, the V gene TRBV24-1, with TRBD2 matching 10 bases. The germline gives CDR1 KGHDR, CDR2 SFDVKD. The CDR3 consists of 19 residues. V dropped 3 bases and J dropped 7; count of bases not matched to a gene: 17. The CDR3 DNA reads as TGTGCCACCAGTGATCCCCGGGACAGCGGGGGACTAGCGCGTAATGAGCAGTTCTTC. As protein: CATSDPRDSGGLARNEQFF.

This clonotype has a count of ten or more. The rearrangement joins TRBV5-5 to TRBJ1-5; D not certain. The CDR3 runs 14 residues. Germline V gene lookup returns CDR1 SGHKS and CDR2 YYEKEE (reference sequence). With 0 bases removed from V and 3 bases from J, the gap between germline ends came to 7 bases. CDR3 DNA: TGTGCCAGCAGCTTGGCCGGAAACAATCAGCCCCAGCATTTT. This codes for CASSLAGNNQPQHF. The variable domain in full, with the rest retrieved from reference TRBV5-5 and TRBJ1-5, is DAGVTQSPTHLIKTRGQQVTLRCSPISGHKSVSWYQQVLGQGPQFIFQYYEKEERGRGNFPDRFSARQFPNYSSELNVNALLLGDSALYLCASSLAGNNQPQHFGDGTRLSIL.

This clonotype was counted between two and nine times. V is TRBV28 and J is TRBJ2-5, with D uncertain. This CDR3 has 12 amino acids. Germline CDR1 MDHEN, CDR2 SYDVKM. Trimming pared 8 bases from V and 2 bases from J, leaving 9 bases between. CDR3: CASGYGQETQYF. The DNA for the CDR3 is TGTGCCAGCGGATACGGGCAAGAGACCCAGTACTTC.

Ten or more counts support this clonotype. Here the CDR3 DNA reads TGTGCCAGTAGTAGCCAGGGTTCATCTGGCTACACCTTC. This translates into CASSSQGSSGYTF. The chain uses TRBV19 and TRBJ1-2; maybe TRBD1 (5 bases). The CDR3 runs 13 residues. Germline assignment: CDR1 LNHDA and CDR2 SQIVND (reference sequence). Deletions cut 4 bases from V and 7 bases from J, with 13 bases between.

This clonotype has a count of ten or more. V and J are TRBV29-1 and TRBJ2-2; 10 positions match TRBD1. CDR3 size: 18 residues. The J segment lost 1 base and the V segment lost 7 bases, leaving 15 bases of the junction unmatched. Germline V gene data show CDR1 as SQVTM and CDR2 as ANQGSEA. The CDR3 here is CSAKSRDRGSMNTGELFF. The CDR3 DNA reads TGCAGCGCTAAAAGCCGGGACAGGGGATCTATGAACACCGGGGAGCTGTTTTTT.

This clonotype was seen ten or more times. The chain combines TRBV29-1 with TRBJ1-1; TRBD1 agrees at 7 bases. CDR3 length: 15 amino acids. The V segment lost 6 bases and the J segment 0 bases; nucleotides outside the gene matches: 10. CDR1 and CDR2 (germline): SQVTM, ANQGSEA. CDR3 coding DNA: TGCAGCGTCGGACCGACAGGGTACATGAACACTGAAGCTTTCTTT. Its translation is CSVGPTGYMNTEAFF.

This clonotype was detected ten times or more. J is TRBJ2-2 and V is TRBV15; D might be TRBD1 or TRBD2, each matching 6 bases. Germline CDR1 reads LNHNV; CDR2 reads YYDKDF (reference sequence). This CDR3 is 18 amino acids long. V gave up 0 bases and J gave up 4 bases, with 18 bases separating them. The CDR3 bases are TGTGCCACCAGCAGAGATACGACACGGGGGCTGGGCACCGGGGAGCTGTTTTTT. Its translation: CATSRDTTRGLGTGELFF.

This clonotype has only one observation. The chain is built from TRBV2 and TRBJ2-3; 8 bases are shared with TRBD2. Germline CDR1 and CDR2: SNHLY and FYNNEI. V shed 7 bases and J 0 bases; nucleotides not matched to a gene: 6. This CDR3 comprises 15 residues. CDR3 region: CASTPLAGSTDTQYF. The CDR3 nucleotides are TGTGCCAGCACCCCTTTAGCGGGGAGCACAGATACGCAGTATTTT. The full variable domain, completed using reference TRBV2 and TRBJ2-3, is EPEVTQTPSHQVTQMGQEVILRCVPISNHLYFYWYRQILGQKVEFLVSFYNNEISEKSEIFDDQFSVERPDGSNFTLKIRSTKLEDSAMYFCASTPLAGSTDTQYFGPGTRLTVL.

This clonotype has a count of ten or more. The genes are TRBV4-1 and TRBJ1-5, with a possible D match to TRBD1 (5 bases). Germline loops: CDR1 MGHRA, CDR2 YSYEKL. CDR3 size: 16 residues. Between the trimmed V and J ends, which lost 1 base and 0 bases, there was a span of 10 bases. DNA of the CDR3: TGCGCCAGCAGCCAAGGGGGGGACTATAGCAATCAGCCCCAGCATTTT. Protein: CASSQGGDYSNQPQHF.

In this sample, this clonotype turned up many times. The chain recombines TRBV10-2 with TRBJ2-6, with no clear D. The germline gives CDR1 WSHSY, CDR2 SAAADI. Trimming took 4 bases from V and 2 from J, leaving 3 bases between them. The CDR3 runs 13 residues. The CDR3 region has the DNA TGCGCCAGCAGTGTGGCTGGGGCCAACGTCCTGACTTTC. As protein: CASSVAGANVLTF.

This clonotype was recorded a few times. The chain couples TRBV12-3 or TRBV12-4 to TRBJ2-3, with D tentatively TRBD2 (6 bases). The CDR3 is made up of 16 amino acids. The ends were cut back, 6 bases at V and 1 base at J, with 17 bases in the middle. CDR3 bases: TGTGCCAGCAGCCCGCCTCTAGCGCCTCGCACAGATACGCAGTATTTT. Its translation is CASSPPLAPRTDTQYF.

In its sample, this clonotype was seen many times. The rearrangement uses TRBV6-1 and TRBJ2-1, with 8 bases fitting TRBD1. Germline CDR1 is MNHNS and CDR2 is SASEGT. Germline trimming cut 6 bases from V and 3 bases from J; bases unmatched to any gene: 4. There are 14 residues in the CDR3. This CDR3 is CASRGQGDYNEQFF. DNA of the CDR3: TGTGCCAGCAGAGGACAGGGAGACTACAATGAGCAGTTCTTC.